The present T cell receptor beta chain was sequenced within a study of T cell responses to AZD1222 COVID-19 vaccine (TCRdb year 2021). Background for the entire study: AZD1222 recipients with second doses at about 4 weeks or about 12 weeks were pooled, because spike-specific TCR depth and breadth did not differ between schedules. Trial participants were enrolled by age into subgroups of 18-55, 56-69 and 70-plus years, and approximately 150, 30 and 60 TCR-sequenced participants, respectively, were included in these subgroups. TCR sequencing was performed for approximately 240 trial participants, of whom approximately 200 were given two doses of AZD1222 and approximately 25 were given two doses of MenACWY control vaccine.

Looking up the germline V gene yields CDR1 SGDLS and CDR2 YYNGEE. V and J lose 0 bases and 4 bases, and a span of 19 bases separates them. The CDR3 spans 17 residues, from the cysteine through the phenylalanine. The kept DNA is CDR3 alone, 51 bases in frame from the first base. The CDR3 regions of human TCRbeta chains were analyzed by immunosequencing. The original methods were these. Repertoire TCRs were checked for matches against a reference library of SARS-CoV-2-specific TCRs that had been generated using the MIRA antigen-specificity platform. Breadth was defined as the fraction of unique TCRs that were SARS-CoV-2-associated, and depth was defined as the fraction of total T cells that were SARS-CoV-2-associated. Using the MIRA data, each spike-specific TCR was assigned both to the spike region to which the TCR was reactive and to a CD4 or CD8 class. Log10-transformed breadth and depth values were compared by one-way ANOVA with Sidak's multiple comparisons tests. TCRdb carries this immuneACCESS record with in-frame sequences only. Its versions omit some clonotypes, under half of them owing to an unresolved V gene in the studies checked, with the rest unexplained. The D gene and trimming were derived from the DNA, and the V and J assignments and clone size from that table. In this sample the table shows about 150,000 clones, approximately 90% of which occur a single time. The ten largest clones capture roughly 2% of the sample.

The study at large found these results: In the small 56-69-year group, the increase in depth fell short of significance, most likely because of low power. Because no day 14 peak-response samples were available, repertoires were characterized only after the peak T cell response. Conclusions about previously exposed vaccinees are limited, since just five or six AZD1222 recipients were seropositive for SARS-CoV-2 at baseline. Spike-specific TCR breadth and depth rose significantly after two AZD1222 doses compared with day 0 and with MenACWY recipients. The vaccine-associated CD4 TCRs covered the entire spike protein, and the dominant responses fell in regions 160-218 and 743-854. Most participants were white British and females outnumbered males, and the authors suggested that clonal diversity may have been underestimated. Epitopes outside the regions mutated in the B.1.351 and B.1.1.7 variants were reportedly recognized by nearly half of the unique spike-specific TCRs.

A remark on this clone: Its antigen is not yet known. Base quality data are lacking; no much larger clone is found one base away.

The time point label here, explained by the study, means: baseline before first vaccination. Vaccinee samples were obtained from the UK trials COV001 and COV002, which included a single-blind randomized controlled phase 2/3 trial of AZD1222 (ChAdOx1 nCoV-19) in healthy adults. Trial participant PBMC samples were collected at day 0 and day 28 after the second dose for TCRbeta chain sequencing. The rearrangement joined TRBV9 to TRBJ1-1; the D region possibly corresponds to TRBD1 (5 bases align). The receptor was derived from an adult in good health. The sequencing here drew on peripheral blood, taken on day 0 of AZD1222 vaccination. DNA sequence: TGTGCCAGCAGCGTAGAGAGTTGGGTGGGGGGTGGCACTGAAGCTTTCTTT. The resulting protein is CASSVESWVGGGTEAFF. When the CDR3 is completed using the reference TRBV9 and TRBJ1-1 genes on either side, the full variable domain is DSGVTQTPKHLITATGQRVTLRCSPRSGDLSVYWYQQSLDQGLQFLIQYYNGEERAKGNILERFSAQQFPDLHSELNLSSLELGDSALYFCASSVESWVGGGTEAFFGQGTRLTVV.